This T cell receptor beta chain is drawn from a study of cytomegalovirus exposure and HLA in healthy donors. V was pared by 8 bases and J by 1 base, with 11 bases between. Germline V CDR1 and CDR2: SGHTA, FQGNSA. The CDR3 length is 13 residues. In the PCR, 60 Vbeta and 13 Jbeta primers were used. TCRdb's table, derived via immunoSEQ multiplex PCR, lists solely in-frame clones and lacks some. The sample gives roughly 100,000 clones, roughly 80% of which show up once; roughly 3.4% is in the top ten. What was sequenced was PBMCs. The chain links TRBV7-2 to TRBJ1-1; D gene unclear. This sequence originates from a man in his sixties in good health and CMV-seronegative. The CDR3 reads CASSRTENTEAFF. In nucleotides, the CDR3 is TGTGCCAGCTCCAGAACCGAGAACACTGAAGCTTTCTTT.